Below, 10 T cell receptor beta chains from the same sample are listed, as sequenced in a study of CD8 T cells in ankylosing spondylitis. TCRdb reprocessed the 5' RACE reads with MiXCR, giving one entry per CDR3 protein. The repertoire consists of hundreds of thousands of distinct CDR3 sequences, with about 20% occurring once and the leading ten covering approximately 3.7%. The sequenced material came from blood, either unsorted or a sorted T cell fraction (not recorded which). The receptors come from a female donor with ankylosing spondylitis or in good health (not recorded which).

This clonotype occurred many times. The chain couples TRBV19 to TRBJ1-1, with D possibly TRBD1 on 5 matching bases. The CDR3 extends over 13 amino acids. The V and J ends lost 9 bases and 1 base respectively, with 12 bases between them. Looked up from germline, CDR1 is LNHDA and CDR2 is SQIVND (reference sequence). The CDR3 region has the DNA TGTGCCAGCAGCCGAACAGGGAACACTGAAGCTTTCTTT. Its translation: CASSRTGNTEAFF.

Only a few counts were recorded for this clonotype. One end of the junction fails to match germline, which may point to a read error. This CDR3 is CASSYRASPIHF. The CDR3 bases are TGTGCCAGCAGCTACAGGGCCTCACCCATCCACTTT. The gene calls are TRBV12-3 or TRBV12-4 and TRBJ1-6, with D maybe TRBD1 (6 bases). This CDR3 is built from 12 residues.

This chain links TRBV12-3 or TRBV12-4 with TRBJ2-7, with D possibly matching TRBD2 (6 bases). The CDR3 contains 14 residues. The V end was cut by 5 bases, the J end by 2 bases, with 13 bases between. The CDR3 reads CASSRGLPTYEQYF. The CDR3 DNA follows: TGTGCCAGCAGTCGGGGACTTCCTACCTACGAGCAGTACTTC.

V is TRBV4-3 and J is TRBJ2-2; D not certain. Trimming left V 5 bases short and J 8 bases short, with 12 bases between. The germline V gene has CDR1 LGHNA and CDR2 YSLEER. The CDR3 runs 13 residues. The CDR3 sequence: CASSEARSGELFF. For the CDR3, the DNA is TGCGCCAGCAGCGAAGCGAGGAGTGGGGAGCTGTTTTTT.

The genes are TRBV7-2 and TRBJ2-1; no clear D. The CDR3 covers 14 residues. Trimming shortened V by 5 bases and J by 3 bases, and 11 bases separated the two germline ends. Germline V gives CDR1 SGHTA, CDR2 FQGNSA. CDR3 sequence: CASSTLAIYNEQFF. CDR3 coding DNA: TGTGCCAGCAGCACGCTCGCCATCTACAATGAGCAGTTCTTC.

In its sample, this clonotype was seen a few times. V usage is TRBV7-2 and J usage is TRBJ2-1, with D perhaps being TRBD1 or TRBD2 (5 bases each). CDR3 length: 15 residues. Trimming removed 1 base from V and 8 bases from J, with 15 bases in between. The germline V gene encodes CDR1 SGHTA and CDR2 FQGNSA. The CDR3 here is CASSLVGVGYDEQFF. Here the CDR3 DNA reads TGTGCCAGCAGCTTAGTGGGGGTAGGGTATGATGAGCAGTTCTTC.

The table lists this clonotype with a few counts. The chain employs TRBV20-1 and TRBJ2-2; D possibly corresponds to TRBD2 (6 bases). Germline V lookup: CDR1 DFQATT, CDR2 SNEGSKA (reference sequence). The CDR3 loop spans 14 amino acids. V was cut by 0 bases and J by 6 bases, with 11 bases left in between. The CDR3 region is CSARDAGKSGELFF. CDR3 in DNA: TGCAGTGCTAGAGATGCGGGAAAGTCCGGGGAGCTGTTTTTT.

This clonotype showed up many times. The chain recombines TRBV12-3 or TRBV12-4 with TRBJ2-3; D might be TRBD1 (6 bases). This CDR3 region has 15 residues. V lost 6 bases and J 2 bases, leaving 15 bases between the germline ends. The CDR3 here is CASRTTGPHTDTQYF. In DNA form, the CDR3 reads TGTGCCAGCAGAACCACAGGGCCCCACACAGATACGCAGTATTTT.

The chain combines TRBV25-1 with TRBJ2-3; D gene uncertain. The CDR3 extends over 15 amino acids. CDR1 is MGHDK, CDR2 SYGVNS, per germline. Trimming pared 3 bases from V and 1 base from J, leaving 11 bases between. CDR3 residues: CASSEAGRGTDTQYF. CDR3 sequence (DNA): TGTGCCAGCAGTGAGGCTGGAAGGGGCACAGATACGCAGTATTTT.

This clonotype was found many times. The V and J genes are TRBV29-1 and TRBJ2-5; tentative D call: TRBD2 (6 bases). V lost 4 bases, J lost 7 bases, and 16 bases lay in between. Germline CDR1 SQVTM, CDR2 ANQGSEA. This CDR3 has 13 amino acids. In DNA, the CDR3 is TGCAGCGTTGTAGCGGACTCCGGAATGACCCAGTACTTC. Protein sequence: CSVVADSGMTQYF.